Shown below are 30 T cell receptor beta chains from a single sample sequenced in a study of cytomegalovirus exposure and HLA in healthy donors listed by TCRdb under 2017. Library preparation was by the immunoSEQ multiplex PCR assay. The immuneACCESS repertoire file appears here via TCRdb, limited to in-frame rearrangements. These files lack a portion of the clones; in checked studies, under half of the deficit traces to unresolved V genes, and the cause of the others is not known. For this sample the table gives approximately 50,000 clones, of which around 90% were detected only once. The ten largest clones take up approximately 6.7% of the sample. Sequenced input: PBMCs. The receptors come from a woman in her twenties or thirties in good health and CMV-seronegative.

About this clone itself: In the same sample, other DNA sequences code for this CDR3. The gene calls are TRBV5-1 and TRBJ2-7, with 9 bases matching TRBD1. The germline gives CDR1 SGHRS, CDR2 YFSETQ. Trimming removed 0 bases from V and 2 bases from J; junction bases left unmatched: 0. CDR3 length: 14 residues. CDR3 in amino acids: CASSLGQGAYEQYF. Written as DNA, the CDR3 is TGCGCCAGCAGCTTGGGACAGGGGGCCTACGAGCAGTACTTC.

V gene TRBV11-2 combines with J gene TRBJ2-5; D might be TRBD1 (6 bases). The V end was cut by 0 bases, the J end by 5 bases, with 13 bases between. The CDR3 sequence is 15 residues long. The germline gives CDR1 SGHAT, CDR2 FQNNGV. CDR3 DNA: TGTGCCAGCAGCTTAGAGGGACATCTGGGGGAGACCCAGTACTTC. Translated: CASSLEGHLGETQYF. The whole variable domain, remainder taken from reference TRBV11-2 and TRBJ2-5, is EAGVAQSPRYKIIEKRQSVAFWCNPISGHATLYWYQQILGQGPKLLIQFQNNGVVDDSQLPKDRFSAERLKGVDSTLKIQPAKLEDSAVYLCASSLEGHLGETQYFGPGTRLLVL.

The rearrangement joins TRBV6-6 to TRBJ1-2; 10 bases fit TRBD1. V lost 5 bases and J lost 7; bases outside the gene matches: 7. Germline loops: CDR1 MNHNY, CDR2 SVGAGI (reference sequence). The CDR3 runs 14 residues. The CDR3, as DNA: TGTGCCAGCAGTACGACAGGGGGCGCGGGTGGCTACACCTTC. This translates into CASSTTGGAGGYTF.

This clone was picked up a small number of times. This chain uses TRBV27 with TRBJ2-2; a possible D gene is TRBD1 (6 bases). The CDR3 spans 17 residues. Trimming took off 0 bases at V and 6 bases at J, with 17 bases between the two ends. The germline CDR1 and CDR2 sequences are MNHEY and SMNVEV (reference sequence). The CDR3 nucleotides are TGTGCCAGCAGTTTATCCCGATACAGGGCCCCTTCCGGGGAGCTGTTTTTT. Translating gives CASSLSRYRAPSGELFF.

The chain recombines TRBV6-1 with TRBJ1-2; the D gene is possibly TRBD1 (5 bases). This CDR3 contains 14 residues. Germline CDR1 MNHNS, CDR2 SASEGT. V lost 2 bases and J lost 2, with 9 bases in between. As DNA, the CDR3 is TGTGCCAGCAGTGAACCCACAGGCAACTATGGCTACACCTTC. Protein sequence: CASSEPTGNYGYTF.

This sequence joins TRBV28 and TRBJ2-5; 9 nucleotides agree with TRBD1. J gave up 5 bases and V 1 base, and 5 bases lay outside the gene matches. The CDR3 totals 15 residues. Germline V gene data show CDR1 as MDHEN and CDR2 as SYDVKM. In nucleotides, the CDR3 is TGTGCCAGCAGTTTATACCGACAGGGGGGGGAGACCCAGTACTTC. Translating it yields CASSLYRQGGETQYF.

This chain uses TRBV30 with TRBJ1-4; weak D call: TRBD1 (5 bases). Germline V gives CDR1 GTSNPN, CDR2 SVGIG (reference sequence). V was clipped by 3 bases and J by 7 bases, with 12 bases between them. The CDR3 totals 13 residues. CDR3 loop: CAWSPGHLEKLFF. The CDR3 DNA reads as TGTGCCTGGAGCCCAGGACACCTTGAAAAACTGTTTTTT.

This chain connects TRBV28 to TRBJ1-2; D gene unclear. The V gene's germline CDR1 is MDHEN and CDR2 SYDVKM. This CDR3 has 11 amino acids. Trimming left V 4 bases short and J 6 bases short, with 6 bases between. CDR3 residues: CASSSSDGYTF. Written as DNA, the CDR3 is TGTGCCAGCAGTTCCTCGGATGGCTACACCTTC.

The rearrangement joins TRBV28 to TRBJ2-5; a weak D match, TRBD2 (7 bases). The V gene's germline CDR1 is MDHEN and CDR2 SYDVKM. With 3 bases removed from V and 4 bases from J, the gap between germline ends came to 9 bases. This CDR3 has 13 residues. The CDR3 reads CASSFGGPETQYF. In DNA, the CDR3 is TGTGCCAGCAGTTTCGGGGGGCCAGAGACCCAGTACTTC.

The J gene is TRBJ2-2, the V gene TRBV7-8, with 8 bases that match TRBD2. The CDR3 is made up of 15 amino acids. V was pared by 6 bases and J by 7 bases, with 10 bases of the junction left unmatched. Germline CDR1 is SGHVS and CDR2 is FQNEAQ. The CDR3 DNA is TGTGCCAGCAGTGGGACGGGAGGGCCCGGCGGGGAGCTGTTTTTT. Translation gives CASSGTGGPGGELFF.

The chain couples TRBV14 to TRBJ1-1; a possible D gene is TRBD1 (6 bases). Germline loops: CDR1 SGHDN, CDR2 FVKESK. Trimming pared 4 bases from V and 1 base from J, leaving 10 bases between. This CDR3 has 14 residues. This CDR3 is CASSLPGQNTEAFF. The CDR3 DNA is TGTGCCAGCAGCCTACCGGGACAGAACACTGAAGCTTTCTTT.

This clone was seen a handful of times. The chain recombines TRBV10-1 with TRBJ2-1, with D perhaps matching TRBD2 (6 bases). The V and J ends lost 6 bases and 5 bases respectively, with 11 bases between them. Looked up from germline, CDR1 is WNHNN and CDR2 is SYGVQD (reference sequence). The CDR3 loop spans 13 amino acids. This chain's CDR3 is CASSRGINNEQFF. The CDR3 DNA is TGCGCCAGCAGCCGCGGGATCAACAATGAGCAGTTCTTC.

V gene TRBV4-1 combines with J gene TRBJ2-1; 9 nucleotides line up with TRBD2. CDR1 is MGHRA and CDR2 is YSYEKL in the germline V gene. Trimming cost V 2 bases and J 2 bases; bases outside gene matches: 4. This CDR3 contains 16 residues. In nucleotides, the CDR3 is TGCGCCAGCAGCCAATTAGCGGGAGTCCCCTACAATGAGCAGTTCTTC. This translates into CASSQLAGVPYNEQFF.

The chain combines TRBV10-3 with TRBJ2-5; 10 positions agree with TRBD1. The germline V gene has CDR1 ENHRY and CDR2 SYGVKD. The junction had 11 bases not matched to a gene; V was cut back by 5 bases and J by 2 bases. CDR3 size: 17 residues. The DNA of the CDR3 is TGTGCCATCAGTACCCCCCAGGGACAGGGGAGGCAAGAGACCCAGTACTTC. It codes for CAISTPQGQGRQETQYF.

The V and J genes are TRBV11-1 and TRBJ2-2; the match to TRBD2 covers 8 bases. The length of the CDR3 is 18 residues. The V and J ends lost 2 bases and 1 base, in that order; junction bases with no gene match: 9. CDR1 SGHAT and CDR2 FQDESV come from the germline V gene (reference sequence). This chain's CDR3 is CASSLSPTSGENTGELFF. In DNA form, the CDR3 reads TGTGCCAGCAGCTTATCCCCTACTAGCGGAGAGAACACCGGGGAGCTGTTTTTT. Full variable domain (outside the CDR3, taken from reference TRBV11-1 and TRBJ2-2): EAEVAQSPRYKITEKSQAVAFWCDPISGHATLYWYRQILGQGPELLVQFQDESVVDDSQLPKDRFSAERLKGVDSTLKIQPAELGDSAMYLCASSLSPTSGENTGELFFGEGSRLTVL.

This clone appeared a single time. The chain carries TRBV30 and TRBJ2-7; 9 bases agree with TRBD1. V lost 1 base to trimming and J lost 5 bases; unmatched junction nucleotides: 9. Germline CDR1 reads GTSNPN; CDR2 reads SVGIG (reference sequence). CDR3 size: 15 residues. The CDR3, as DNA: TGTGCCTGGAGTGGGACCGGGACAGGGTTAGACGAGCAGTACTTC. This translates into CAWSGTGTGLDEQYF.

In this sample, this clone is medium-sized (0.01 to 0.1%). This chain joins TRBV6-4 and TRBJ2-7, with D unresolved. The V end lost 3 bases, the J end lost 0 bases, and 15 bases lay between the germline ends. CDR1 is MRHNA, CDR2 SNTAGT, per germline. The CDR3 length is 16 residues. CDR3 residues: CASSELPGSSSYEQYF. The CDR3 bases are TGTGCCAGCAGTGAACTCCCGGGTTCGAGCTCCTACGAGCAGTACTTC.

The rearrangement links TRBV6-5 to TRBJ1-4; D unresolved. This CDR3 spans 14 amino acids. CDR1 is MNHEY and CDR2 is SVGAGI in the germline V gene. Deletions cut 0 bases from V and 7 bases from J, with 9 bases between. As DNA, the CDR3 is TGTGCCAGCAGTTACTCGAACATCGTTGAAAAACTGTTTTTT. The encoded protein is CASSYSNIVEKLFF.

J is TRBJ2-3 and V is TRBV10-3; 7 bases map to TRBD1. V was clipped by 4 bases and J by 7 bases; unmatched bases: 11. This CDR3 is built from 15 residues. Germline CDR1 ENHRY, CDR2 SYGVKD. Here the CDR3 reads CAISGRQGMGNTQYF. CDR3 DNA: TGTGCCATCAGTGGAAGACAGGGAATGGGGAATACGCAGTATTTT.

The chain has TRBV27 and TRBJ1-4, with 9 bases matching TRBD1. The CDR3 extends over 15 amino acids. Germline V gene data show CDR1 as MNHEY and CDR2 as SMNVEV (reference sequence). V lost 6 bases and J lost 10; bases outside the gene matches: 12. The CDR3 region is CASSDKGTGWGKLFF. The CDR3, as DNA: TGTGCCAGCAGCGATAAAGGGACAGGGTGGGGAAAACTGTTTTTT.

This clone showed up just once. V gene TRBV28 combines with J gene TRBJ2-7; TRBD1 agrees at 7 bases. The length of the CDR3 is 14 residues. V shed 7 bases, J shed 5 bases, and the junction held 11 bases outside the gene matches. Germline values: CDR1 MDHEN, CDR2 SYDVKM. CDR3 sequence reads: CASNPTGFGNEQYF. CDR3 nucleotide sequence: TGTGCCAGCAACCCGACAGGGTTCGGGAACGAGCAGTACTTC. Full variable domain (rest looked up from reference TRBV28 and TRBJ2-7): DVKVTQSSRYLVKRTGEKVFLECVQDMDHENMFWYRQDPGLGLRLIYFSYDVKMKEKGDIPEGYSVSREKKERFSLILESASTNQTSMYLCASNPTGFGNEQYFGPGTRLTVT.

The CDR3, as DNA: TGTGCCAGCAGCTCCCCCGTGACGGGGGTAGGTGGCTACACCTTC. Translation: CASSSPVTGVGGYTF. V usage is TRBV28 and J usage is TRBJ1-2; tentative D call: TRBD1 (5 bases). This CDR3 has 15 amino acids. V lost 6 bases to trimming and J lost 7 bases, with 21 bases between them. Germline V lookup: CDR1 MDHEN, CDR2 SYDVKM.

The chain employs TRBV13 and TRBJ2-7, with D possibly being TRBD2 (5 bases). The germline gives CDR1 PRHDT, CDR2 FYEKMQ (reference sequence). The CDR3 covers 14 residues. Deletions cut 5 bases from V and 0 bases from J, with 11 bases between. CDR3 sequence (DNA): TGTGCCAGCAGCCCCTTGGGGAGCTCCTACGAGCAGTACTTC. It is translated as CASSPLGSSYEQYF.

The chain combines TRBV5-6 with TRBJ1-1; no reliable D call. The V and J ends lost 4 bases and 0 bases respectively, with 19 bases between them. The CDR3 length is 17 residues. Germline CDR1 SGHDT, CDR2 YYEEEE. The CDR3 region is CASSQEGILMMNTEAFF. CDR3 bases: TGTGCCAGCAGCCAGGAGGGTATACTGATGATGAACACTGAAGCTTTCTTT.

This rearrangement joins TRBV25-1 to TRBJ2-7; a weak D match, TRBD1 (5 bases). The germline V and J ends were trimmed by 8 bases and 4 bases, with 15 bases remaining between them. The length of the CDR3 is 13 residues. Germline values: CDR1 MGHDK, CDR2 SYGVNS. The CDR3 bases are TGTGCCAGCGAATCAGGGTTTTCATACGAGCAGTACTTC. It translates to CASESGFSYEQYF.

The V and J genes are TRBV7-9 and TRBJ1-1; 7 bases are a match to TRBD1. The CDR3 consists of 14 residues. Germline loops: CDR1 SEHNR, CDR2 FQNEAQ (reference sequence). Trimming removed 5 bases from V and 5 bases from J; junction bases left unmatched: 8. In nucleotides, the CDR3 is TGTGCCAGCAGCCCCGACAGGGCACTAACTGAAGCTTTCTTT. Its translation: CASSPDRALTEAFF.

As regards this clone: The germline gene is not matched at one end of the junction; a read error may be the cause. The chain couples TRBV11-3 to TRBJ2-1; 12 bases map to TRBD2. The CDR3 is 16 amino acids. Germline CDR1 reads SGHNT; CDR2 reads YENEEA. In nucleotides, the CDR3 is TGCGCCAGCAGCTTAGGAGCTAGCGGGAGGGGAGATGAGCAGTTCTTC. This gives the protein CASSLGASGRGDEQFF. Looking up the rest from reference TRBV11-3 and TRBJ2-1 gives the full variable domain: EAGVVQSPRYKIIEKKQPVAFWCNPISGHNTLYWYLQNLGQGPELLIRYENEEAVDDSQLPKDRFSAERLKGVDSTLKIQPAELGDSAVYLCASSLGASGRGDEQFFGPGTRLTVL.

The chain links TRBV6-5 to TRBJ2-7, with unresolved D. The CDR3 is 15 residues long. Germline V gives CDR1 MNHEY, CDR2 SVGAGI. V lost 10 bases and J 6 bases, leaving 25 bases between the germline ends. The CDR3 DNA follows: TGTGCCACCCAGAACCCTGCCGTTATACCTTTCGAGCAGTACTTC. Translated, it gives CATQNPAVIPFEQYF.

Concerning this clone: At one of its ends the junction is not consistent with the germline gene, which may arise from a read error. This chain joins TRBV11-3 and TRBJ2-2; 14 nucleotides align to TRBD2. Germline V gene data show CDR1 as SGHNT and CDR2 as YENEEA. The CDR3 has 17 residues. The CDR3 bases are TGCGCCAGCAGCCACGGGACTAGCGGGGGGAACACCGGGGAGCTGTTTTTT. This sequence encodes CASSHGTSGGNTGELFF.

Turning to this clone: A much larger clone differs from this one at a single base, so this may be a read error. The V call is TRBV4-3, the J call TRBJ2-1; tentatively, D is TRBD1 (5 bases). The CDR3 sequence is 14 residues long. Trimming took 0 bases from V and 12 from J, leaving 15 bases between them. Germline CDR1 LGHNA, CDR2 YSLEER. This CDR3 is CASSQDGQRDGQFF. The CDR3, as DNA: TGCGCCAGCAGCCAAGATGGACAAAGGGATGGGCAGTTCTTC.